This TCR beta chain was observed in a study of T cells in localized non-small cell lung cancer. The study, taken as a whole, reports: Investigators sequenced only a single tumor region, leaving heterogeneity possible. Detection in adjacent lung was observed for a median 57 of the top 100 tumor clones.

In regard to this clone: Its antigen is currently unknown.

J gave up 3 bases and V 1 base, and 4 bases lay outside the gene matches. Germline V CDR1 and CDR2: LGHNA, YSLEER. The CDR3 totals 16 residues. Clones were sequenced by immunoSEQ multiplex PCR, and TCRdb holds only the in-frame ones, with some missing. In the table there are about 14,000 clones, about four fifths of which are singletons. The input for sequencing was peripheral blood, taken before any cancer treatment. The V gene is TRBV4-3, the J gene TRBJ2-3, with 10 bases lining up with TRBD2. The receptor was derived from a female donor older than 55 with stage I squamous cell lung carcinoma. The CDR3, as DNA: TGCGCCAGCAGCCAAGTTAGTAGCGGGGGGACAGATACGCAGTATTTT. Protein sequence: CASSQVSSGGTDTQYF.